A single sample gave rise to the 10 T cell receptor beta chains below, sequenced in a study of cytomegalovirus exposure and HLA in healthy donors. The primer mix had 60 Vbeta and 13 Jbeta primers. Sequenced by immunoSEQ multiplex PCR; TCRdb stores in-frame clones only, minus some. The sample comprises some 120,000 clones, roughly 74% of which are singletons, and less than 5% rests with the top ten. The sample consisted of PBMCs. Receptors originate from a woman in her 50s in good health and CMV-seropositive.

CDR3 in amino acids: CASSSSGGGEAFF. CDR3 bases: TGTGCCAGCTCTTCTTCGGGGGGCGGCGAAGCTTTCTTT. The chain couples TRBV9 to TRBJ1-1; possibly TRBD1 for D (6 bases). The CDR3 length is 13 residues. The V end lost 7 bases, the J end lost 8 bases, and 18 bases lay between the germline ends. CDR1 SGDLS and CDR2 YYNGEE come from the germline V gene.

The CDR3 DNA follows: TGTGCCAGCAGTTACGGCAGAAACTATGGCTACACCTTC. Encoded protein: CASSYGRNYGYTF. V gene TRBV6-5 combines with J gene TRBJ1-2; the D is unclear. CDR3 size: 13 residues. Per germline, CDR1 MNHEY and CDR2 SVGAGI. The V and J ends lost 2 bases and 2 bases respectively, with 6 bases between them.

The chain employs TRBV5-5 and TRBJ2-7; D unresolved. Trimming pared 4 bases from V and 2 bases from J, leaving 13 bases between. Per germline, CDR1 SGHKS and CDR2 YYEKEE (reference sequence). The CDR3 is made up of 14 amino acids. The DNA of the CDR3 is TGTGCCAGCAGCCCTTTGGGCACCGCCTACGAGCAGTACTTC. Translated, it gives CASSPLGTAYEQYF.

In this sample, this clone turned up a few times. The rearrangement uses TRBV2 and TRBJ2-2, with TRBD2 identical over 9 bases. The V segment lost 6 bases and the J segment 3 bases; nucleotides outside the gene matches: 5. The length of the CDR3 is 15 residues. The germline V gene encodes CDR1 SNHLY and CDR2 FYNNEI. CDR3 DNA: TGTGCCAGCAGACCCGGGACTAGCTACACCGGGGAGCTGTTTTTT. This gives the protein CASRPGTSYTGELFF.

This chain joins TRBV5-1 and TRBJ1-1; 8 bases map to TRBD1. In germline, CDR1 is SGHRS, CDR2 YFSETQ. The V segment lost 2 bases and the J segment 4 bases; nucleotides outside the gene matches: 7. The CDR3 consists of 15 residues. The DNA for the CDR3 is TGCGCCAGCAGCTTTAGGTCAGGGGGCAGCACTGAAGCTTTCTTT. This gives the protein CASSFRSGGSTEAFF.

The V call is TRBV11-3, the J call TRBJ2-3; D is possibly TRBD1 (6 bases). Per germline, CDR1 SGHNT and CDR2 YENEEA. The CDR3 has 14 amino acids. V lost 2 bases, J lost 2 bases, and 8 bases lay in between. The chain's CDR3 is CASSLQGPTDTQYF. The CDR3 nucleotides are TGTGCCAGCAGCTTACAGGGGCCCACAGATACGCAGTATTTT.

The chain is built from TRBV7-9 and TRBJ2-7; TRBD1 aligns across 7 bases. This CDR3 region has 15 residues. Germline loops: CDR1 SEHNR, CDR2 FQNEAQ (reference sequence). V lost 1 base to trimming and J lost 2 bases; unmatched junction nucleotides: 5. The CDR3 DNA is TGTGCCAGCAGCTTAGTAGGGGGCCAGCCCTACGAGCAGTACTTC. It is translated as CASSLVGGQPYEQYF.

V usage is TRBV19 and J usage is TRBJ1-5; 9 nucleotides match TRBD1. J gave up 3 bases and V 5 bases, and 8 bases lay outside the gene matches. The germline V gene has CDR1 LNHDA and CDR2 SQIVND (reference sequence). This CDR3 contains 16 residues. CDR3 amino acids: CASSPRDRDLNQPQHF. Here the CDR3 DNA reads TGTGCCAGTAGTCCACGGGACAGGGATCTCAATCAGCCCCAGCATTTT. Full variable domain (outside the CDR3, taken from reference TRBV19 and TRBJ1-5): DGGITQSPKYLFRKEGQNVTLSCEQNLNHDAMYWYRQDPGQGLRLIYYSQIVNDFQKGDIAEGYSVSREKKESFPLTVTSAQKNPTAFYLCASSPRDRDLNQPQHFGDGTRLSIL.

This chain joins TRBV4-1 and TRBJ2-3, with TRBD2 as a possible D gene (6 bases). The CDR3 totals 16 residues. Germline assignment: CDR1 MGHRA and CDR2 YSYEKL. Between the trimmed V and J ends, which lost 0 bases and 2 bases, there was a span of 12 bases. The CDR3 nucleotides are TGCGCCAGCAGCCAAGAGCGGGACTCCTACACAGATACGCAGTATTTT. It specifies CASSQERDSYTDTQYF.

For this clone: The identical CDR3 is also encoded by other nucleotide sequences in the sample. V usage is TRBV7-9 and J usage is TRBJ2-3; D is uncertain. Trimming removed 5 bases at V and 2 bases at J, with 11 bases between. The CDR3 has 14 amino acids. Germline V gene data show CDR1 as SEHNR and CDR2 as FQNEAQ (reference sequence). CDR3 protein: CASSLTSNTDTQYF. Written as DNA, the CDR3 is TGTGCCAGCAGCCTTACTTCGAACACAGATACGCAGTATTTT.